These 4 T cell receptor beta chains share one sample of origin, sequenced in a study of CD8 T cells in ankylosing spondylitis. Points from the study as a whole: A TCR beta motif of fewer than ten highly homologous variants appeared characteristic of ankylosing spondylitis blood.

TCRdb processed the 5' RACE reads anew with MiXCR; each CDR3 protein has one entry. Here the sample spans around 480,000 distinct CDR3 sequences, more than 15% being singletons. No antigen has been assigned to these receptors. Sequencing input: blood, either unsorted or a sorted T cell fraction (not recorded which). Receptors originate from a male donor with ankylosing spondylitis.

In this sample, this clonotype turned up a few times. This chain links TRBV19 with TRBJ2-7; 7 bases fit TRBD1. J lost 3 bases, V lost 9 bases, and 5 bases had no gene match. The CDR3 contains 12 residues. From germline, CDR1 is LNHDA and CDR2 SQIVND (reference sequence). The CDR3 spells CASGQVNYEQYF. The CDR3 DNA sequence: TGTGCCAGCGGACAGGTTAACTACGAGCAGTACTTC. Variable domain in full (rest from reference TRBV19 and TRBJ2-7): DGGITQSPKYLFRKEGQNVTLSCEQNLNHDAMYWYRQDPGQGLRLIYYSQIVNDFQKGDIAEGYSVSREKKESFPLTVTSAQKNPTAFYLCASGQVNYEQYFGPGTRLTVT.

This chain links TRBV18 with TRBJ2-4; TRBD2 is a possible D gene (6 bases). CDR3 length: 14 amino acids. Deletions cut 6 bases from V and 7 bases from J, with 16 bases between. In germline, CDR1 is KGHSH, CDR2 LQKENI. The CDR3 loop is CASSGPAGGNIQYF. The DNA for the CDR3 is TGTGCCAGCTCCGGACCCGCTGGGGGGAACATTCAGTACTTC.

This clonotype was found a few times. The gene calls are TRBV24-1 and TRBJ2-5; 10 nucleotides line up with TRBD1. The CDR3 covers 16 residues. The germline V gene has CDR1 KGHDR and CDR2 SFDVKD. V was pared by 4 bases and J by 2 bases, with 6 bases of the junction left unmatched. The CDR3 region is CATSEPGTGAQETQYF. CDR3 in DNA: TGTGCCACCAGTGAACCTGGGACAGGGGCTCAAGAGACCCAGTACTTC.

The chain uses TRBV6-1 and TRBJ2-1; 8 nucleotides align to TRBD1. Germline-derived CDR1 and CDR2 are MNHNS and SASEGT. This CDR3 region has 15 residues. V was clipped by 6 bases and J by 2 bases; unmatched bases: 6. The chain's CDR3 is CASRLDRDPYNEQFF. In DNA, the CDR3 is TGTGCCAGCAGACTGGACAGGGACCCCTACAATGAGCAGTTCTTC.